The 20 T cell receptor beta chains reported below all come from one sample, sequenced in a study of T cells in Graves' hyperthyroidism and ophthalmopathy. RNA transcripts provided the source from which TCR beta CDR3 regions were amplified. The HTBI primer set drove a first-round RT-PCR of the TCR CDR3. MiXCR, applied by TCRdb to the multiplex PCR reads, yields one record per CDR3 protein. Altogether 300,000 to 400,000 distinct CDR3 sequences are present, roughly a fifth being singletons, with the ten largest covering around half. Sequences were obtained from blood. The receptors stem from a woman aged 45-65 years with Graves' hyperthyroidism.

This clonotype was recorded many times. This rearrangement joins TRBV28 to TRBJ2-5; D is possibly TRBD1 (5 bases). This CDR3 has 13 amino acids. The germline gives CDR1 MDHEN, CDR2 SYDVKM. Trimming pared 7 bases from V and 1 base from J, leaving 10 bases between. CDR3 sequence reads: CASTPDTQETQYF. CDR3 bases: TGTGCCAGCACCCCGGACACCCAAGAGACCCAGTACTTC.

This clonotype was detected ten times or more. V usage is TRBV9 and J usage is TRBJ2-1; 10 nucleotides align to TRBD2. The CDR3 is 16 amino acids. The J segment lost 8 bases and the V segment lost 2 bases, leaving 10 bases of the junction unmatched. Looked up from germline, CDR1 is SGDLS and CDR2 is YYNGEE. The CDR3 sequence: CASSVPLAGVADEQFF. CDR3 nucleotides: TGTGCCAGCAGCGTCCCTCTAGCGGGAGTGGCAGATGAGCAGTTCTTC. Combining the CDR3 with reference TRBV9 and TRBJ2-1 gives the whole variable domain DSGVTQTPKHLITATGQRVTLRCSPRSGDLSVYWYQQSLDQGLQFLIQYYNGEERAKGNILERFSAQQFPDLHSELNLSSLELGDSALYFCASSVPLAGVADEQFFGPGTRLTVL.

This clonotype has a count of ten or more. This sequence joins TRBV10-3 and TRBJ1-1; D is unresolved. From germline, CDR1 is ENHRY and CDR2 SYGVKD. The V and J ends lost 2 bases and 7 bases respectively, with 11 bases between them. The CDR3 loop spans 13 amino acids. The CDR3: CAISEGPNGEAFF. The DNA of the CDR3 is TGTGCCATCAGTGAGGGACCCAACGGTGAAGCTTTCTTT.

As to this clonotype: Being one base from a much bigger clone, this may be a read error. The DNA of the CDR3 is TGTGCCATCAGTGAGAGTGGCGACAATCAGCCCCAGCATTTT. This translates into CAISESGDNQPQHF. The V gene is TRBV10-3, the J gene TRBJ1-5; D remains ambiguous. V was trimmed by 2 bases and J by 3 bases, leaving 8 bases between them. This CDR3 has 14 residues. Germline V gives CDR1 ENHRY, CDR2 SYGVKD.

The chain employs TRBV5-4 and TRBJ2-2; the match to TRBD2 covers 13 bases. From germline, CDR1 is SGHNT and CDR2 YYREEE (reference sequence). The V gene end was trimmed by 0 bases and the J gene end by 2 bases; junction bases not matched to a gene: 4. This CDR3 has 18 amino acids. CDR3 nucleotide sequence: TGTGCCAGCAGCTTGGGGACTAGCGGGAGTATAAACACCGGGGAGCTGTTTTTT. This translates into CASSLGTSGSINTGELFF.

At least ten counts were recorded for this clonotype. The V call is TRBV5-5, the J call TRBJ1-6; TRBD1 matches 11 bases. The V and J ends lost 4 bases and 9 bases, in that order; junction bases with no gene match: 6. Germline CDR1 reads SGHKS; CDR2 reads YYEKEE (reference sequence). The CDR3 totals 15 residues. Here the CDR3 reads CASSPGQGAGSPLHF. The CDR3 coding sequence is TGTGCCAGCAGCCCCGGACAGGGGGCCGGTTCACCCCTCCACTTT.

This clonotype occurred many times. J is TRBJ2-2 and V is TRBV19; 7 bases agree with TRBD1. The germline gives CDR1 LNHDA, CDR2 SQIVND (reference sequence). Trimming cost V 2 bases and J 6 bases; bases outside gene matches: 9. This CDR3 has 16 amino acids. DNA for the CDR3: TGTGCCAGTAGTATACAAAGGGGGCAGTTCGCCGGGGAGCTGTTTTTT. It codes for CASSIQRGQFAGELFF.

This clonotype was found a few times. The chain employs TRBV7-9 and TRBJ1-5; D gene unclear. The CDR3 totals 15 residues. Trimming stripped 5 bases from V and 6 bases from J, with 17 bases between. CDR1 and CDR2 (germline): SEHNR, FQNEAQ (reference sequence). The CDR3 loop is CASSRLTDGGQPQHF. CDR3 DNA: TGTGCCAGCAGCCGCCTGACGGATGGTGGTCAGCCCCAGCATTTT.

This clonotype has a handful of counts. The CDR3 nucleotides read TGTGCCAGCAGCGCTCGAGGCAACAAGCAGTTCTTC. This sequence encodes CASSARGNKQFF. The V and J genes are TRBV9 and TRBJ2-1, with D hard to call. Germline assignment: CDR1 SGDLS and CDR2 YYNGEE. V dropped 3 bases and J dropped 11 bases, with 12 bases sitting between them. The CDR3 has 12 amino acids.

This clonotype came up many times. For the CDR3, the DNA is TGTGCCAGCAGGCCGGGACAGGGCGCTGAAAAACTGTTTTTT. Encoded protein: CASRPGQGAEKLFF. The chain couples TRBV28 to TRBJ1-4; 9 nucleotides line up with TRBD1. Germline CDR1 reads MDHEN; CDR2 reads SYDVKM. The CDR3 length is 14 residues. Trimming removed 6 bases from V and 7 bases from J; junction bases left unmatched: 6.

The chain links TRBV11-1 to TRBJ2-3; the match to TRBD2 covers 15 bases. V lost 8 bases, J lost 5 bases, and 8 bases stayed unmatched. The CDR3 covers 16 residues. Germline V gene sequence: CDR1 SGHAT, CDR2 FQDESV (reference sequence). CDR3 amino acids: CASLGLAGGPGDTQYF. The DNA for the CDR3 is TGTGCCAGCCTGGGACTAGCGGGAGGCCCGGGAGATACGCAGTATTTT.

This chain uses TRBV4-1 with TRBJ1-5; D ambiguous. The CDR3 consists of 13 residues. V lost 1 base and J 7 bases, leaving 8 bases between the germline ends. Germline V CDR1 and CDR2: MGHRA, YSYEKL. The CDR3: CASSQAKGQPQHF. CDR3 in DNA: TGCGCCAGCAGCCAAGCTAAGGGCCAGCCCCAGCATTTT.

The V gene is TRBV10-3, the J gene TRBJ1-2, with D uncertain. Trimming removed 3 bases at V and 6 bases at J, with 11 bases between. This CDR3 region has 13 residues. Germline V gene data show CDR1 as ENHRY and CDR2 as SYGVKD. The DNA for the CDR3 is TGTGCCATCAGTGACACAGAGTGGGATGGCTACACCTTC. Translated: CAISDTEWDGYTF.

V gene TRBV20-1 combines with J gene TRBJ1-6; possibly TRBD1 for D (5 bases). This CDR3 region has 15 residues. V was cut by 6 bases and J by 0 bases, with 12 bases left in between. Germline V gene lookup returns CDR1 DFQATT and CDR2 SNEGSKA (reference sequence). CDR3 nucleotides: TGCAGTGCGAGACAGCCGAGCTCCTATAATTCACCCCTCCACTTT. This codes for CSARQPSSYNSPLHF.

This clonotype was observed at least ten times. This sequence joins TRBV30 and TRBJ1-1; 8 bases match TRBD1. The germline CDR1 and CDR2 sequences are GTSNPN and SVGIG (reference sequence). J was trimmed by 1 base and V by 5 bases; bases with no gene match: 12. CDR3 size: 16 residues. As DNA, the CDR3 is TGTGCCTGGCGCCCAGGGGGCGCTTCGGGGAACACTGAAGCTTTCTTT. Protein product: CAWRPGGASGNTEAFF.

This clonotype was recorded at least ten times. The CDR3 region is CASSLEPSRAGLDPFF. The CDR3 DNA is TGTGCCAGCAGCTTAGAACCCTCGAGGGCTGGCTTGGATCCGTTCTTC. V is TRBV11-3 and J is TRBJ2-1; TRBD2 is a possible D gene (5 bases). Trimming stripped 0 bases from V and 15 bases from J, with 24 bases between. This CDR3 is 16 amino acids long. The germline gives CDR1 SGHNT, CDR2 YENEEA. Complete variable domain (other parts from reference TRBV11-3 and TRBJ2-1): EAGVVQSPRYKIIEKKQPVAFWCNPISGHNTLYWYLQNLGQGPELLIRYENEEAVDDSQLPKDRFSAERLKGVDSTLKIQPAELGDSAVYLCASSLEPSRAGLDPFFGPGTRLTVL.

This clonotype was recorded many times. The CDR3 reads CSARDGASNYGYTF. The CDR3 DNA reads TGCAGTGCTAGAGACGGGGCGTCTAACTATGGCTACACCTTC. The chain is built from TRBV20-1 and TRBJ1-2, with a weak D call TRBD1 (5 bases). The V gene lost 0 bases and the J gene lost 0 bases, with 8 bases spanning the gap. This CDR3 is built from 14 residues. Germline V gene sequence: CDR1 DFQATT, CDR2 SNEGSKA (reference sequence).

In this sample, this clonotype turned up a few times. The chain joins TRBV5-1 to TRBJ2-5, with TRBD1 matching 9 bases. The CDR3 contains 15 residues. The junction had 8 bases not matched to a gene; V was cut back by 5 bases and J by 3 bases. Per the germline V gene, CDR1 is SGHRS and CDR2 is YFSETQ. CDR3 protein: CASRYFGTGKETQYF. The CDR3 coding sequence is TGCGCCAGCAGGTATTTTGGGACAGGGAAAGAGACCCAGTACTTC.

This clonotype showed up just a few times. The rearrangement links TRBV9 to TRBJ1-2; the D gene is possibly TRBD1 (5 bases). V shed 5 bases and J shed 3 bases, with 20 bases lying between them. This CDR3 has 16 residues. The germline V gene encodes CDR1 SGDLS and CDR2 YYNGEE. The CDR3 loop is CASRASGGLPYYGYTF. The CDR3 DNA reads TGTGCCAGCAGGGCGAGTGGGGGTCTTCCCTACTATGGCTACACCTTC.

This chain connects TRBV2 to TRBJ2-7; D might be TRBD1 or TRBD2, each matching 5 bases. CDR1 and CDR2 from the germline V gene are SNHLY and FYNNEI. Trimming took off 1 base at V and 1 base at J, with 11 bases between the two ends. The CDR3 is 15 amino acids. CDR3 sequence (DNA): TGTGCCAGCAGTGAAGTGGGGGTTCTATCCTACGAGCAGTACTTC. The encoded protein is CASSEVGVLSYEQYF.